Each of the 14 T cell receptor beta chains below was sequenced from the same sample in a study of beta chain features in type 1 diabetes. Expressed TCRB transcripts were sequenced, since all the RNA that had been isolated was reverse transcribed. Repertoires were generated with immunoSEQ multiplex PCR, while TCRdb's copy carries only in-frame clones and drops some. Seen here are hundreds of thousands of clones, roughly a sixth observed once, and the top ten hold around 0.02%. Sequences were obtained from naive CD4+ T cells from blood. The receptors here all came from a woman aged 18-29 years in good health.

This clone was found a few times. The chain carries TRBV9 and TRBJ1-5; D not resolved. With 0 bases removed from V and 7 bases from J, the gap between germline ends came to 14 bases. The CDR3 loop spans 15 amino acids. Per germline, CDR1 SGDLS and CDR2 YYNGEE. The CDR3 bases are TGTGCCAGCAGCGTAGATCCGGGTTACGGGCAGCCCCAGCATTTT. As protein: CASSVDPGYGQPQHF.

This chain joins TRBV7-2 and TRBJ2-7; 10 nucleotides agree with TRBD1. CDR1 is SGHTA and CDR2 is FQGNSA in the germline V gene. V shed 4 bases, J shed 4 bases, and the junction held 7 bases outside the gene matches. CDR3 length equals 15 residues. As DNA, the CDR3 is TGTGCCAGCAGCTCGGACCGGGACAGGGGTTACGAGCAGTACTTC. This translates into CASSSDRDRGYEQYF.

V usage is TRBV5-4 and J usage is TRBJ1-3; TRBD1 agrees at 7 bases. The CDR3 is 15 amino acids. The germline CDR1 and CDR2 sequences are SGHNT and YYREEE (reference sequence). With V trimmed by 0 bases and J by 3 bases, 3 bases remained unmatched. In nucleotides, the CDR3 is TGTGCCAGCAGCTTGGACAGGGGAATTGGAAACACCATATATTTT. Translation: CASSLDRGIGNTIYF. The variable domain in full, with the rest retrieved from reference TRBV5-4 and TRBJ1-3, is ETGVTQSPTHLIKTRGQQVTLRCSSQSGHNTVSWYQQALGQGPQFIFQYYREEENGRGNFPPRFSGLQFPNYSSELNVNALELDDSALYLCASSLDRGIGNTIYFGEGSWLTVV.

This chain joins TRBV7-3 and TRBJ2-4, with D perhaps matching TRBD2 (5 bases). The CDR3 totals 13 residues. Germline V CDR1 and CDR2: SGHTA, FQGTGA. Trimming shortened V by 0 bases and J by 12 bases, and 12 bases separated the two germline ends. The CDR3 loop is CASSLTETTSQYF. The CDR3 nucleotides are TGTGCCAGCAGCTTAACGGAGACCACTAGTCAGTACTTC.

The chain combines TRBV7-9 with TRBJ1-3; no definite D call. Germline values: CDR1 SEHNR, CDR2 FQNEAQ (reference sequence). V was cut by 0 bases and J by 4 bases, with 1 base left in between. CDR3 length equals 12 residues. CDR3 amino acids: CASSLAGNTIYF. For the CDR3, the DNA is TGTGCCAGCAGCTTAGCCGGAAACACCATATATTTT.

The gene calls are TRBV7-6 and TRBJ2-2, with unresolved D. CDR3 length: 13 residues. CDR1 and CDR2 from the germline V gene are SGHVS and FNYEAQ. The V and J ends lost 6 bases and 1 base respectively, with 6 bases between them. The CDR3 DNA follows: TGTGCCAGCAGACTGGGGAACACCGGGGAGCTGTTTTTT. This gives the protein CASRLGNTGELFF.

CDR3 sequence (DNA): TGTGCCAGCAGCTCAACCAATGGGGGAGAAGCTTTCTTT. Translation gives CASSSTNGGEAFF. The chain couples TRBV7-2 to TRBJ1-1, with D possibly TRBD1 on 5 matching bases. Germline CDR1 is SGHTA and CDR2 is FQGNSA. V dropped 4 bases and J dropped 8 bases, with 14 bases sitting between them. The CDR3 sequence is 13 residues long. Supplemented by reference TRBV7-2 and TRBJ1-1, the full variable domain reads GAGVSQSPSNKVTEKGKDVELRCDPISGHTALYWYRQSLGQGLEFLIYFQGNSAPDKSGLPSDRFSAERTGGSVSTLTIQRTQQEDSAVYLCASSSTNGGEAFFGQGTRLTVV.

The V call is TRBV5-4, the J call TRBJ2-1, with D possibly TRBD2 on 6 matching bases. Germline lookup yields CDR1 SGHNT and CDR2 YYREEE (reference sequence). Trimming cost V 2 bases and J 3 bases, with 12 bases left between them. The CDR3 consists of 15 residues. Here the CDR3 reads CASSFVGGLYNEQFF. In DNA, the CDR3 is TGTGCCAGCAGCTTCGTGGGAGGCCTCTACAATGAGCAGTTCTTC.

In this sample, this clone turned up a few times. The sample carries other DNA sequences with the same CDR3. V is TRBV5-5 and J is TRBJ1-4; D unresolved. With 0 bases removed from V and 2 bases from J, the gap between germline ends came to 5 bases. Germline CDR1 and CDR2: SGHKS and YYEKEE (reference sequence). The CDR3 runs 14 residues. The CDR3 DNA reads TGTGCCAGCAGCTTGGGCGCTACTAATGAAAAACTGTTTTTT. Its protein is CASSLGATNEKLFF. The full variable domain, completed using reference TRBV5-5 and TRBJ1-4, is DAGVTQSPTHLIKTRGQQVTLRCSPISGHKSVSWYQQVLGQGPQFIFQYYEKEERGRGNFPDRFSARQFPNYSSELNVNALLLGDSALYLCASSLGATNEKLFFGSGTQLSVL.

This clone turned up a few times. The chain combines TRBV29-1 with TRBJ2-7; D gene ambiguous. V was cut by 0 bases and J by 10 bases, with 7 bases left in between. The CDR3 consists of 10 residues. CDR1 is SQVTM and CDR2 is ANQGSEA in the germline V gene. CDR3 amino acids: CSVEEDVQYF. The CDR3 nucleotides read TGCAGCGTTGAAGAAGACGTACAGTACTTC.

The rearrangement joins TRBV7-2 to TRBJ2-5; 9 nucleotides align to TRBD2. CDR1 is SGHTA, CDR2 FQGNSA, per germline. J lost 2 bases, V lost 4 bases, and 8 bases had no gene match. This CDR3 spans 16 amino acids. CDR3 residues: CASSSQGAGGQETQYF. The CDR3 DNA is TGTGCCAGCAGCTCCCAAGGAGCGGGAGGTCAAGAGACCCAGTACTTC. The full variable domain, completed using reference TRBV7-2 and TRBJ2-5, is GAGVSQSPSNKVTEKGKDVELRCDPISGHTALYWYRQSLGQGLEFLIYFQGNSAPDKSGLPSDRFSAERTGGSVSTLTIQRTQQEDSAVYLCASSSQGAGGQETQYFGPGTRLLVL.

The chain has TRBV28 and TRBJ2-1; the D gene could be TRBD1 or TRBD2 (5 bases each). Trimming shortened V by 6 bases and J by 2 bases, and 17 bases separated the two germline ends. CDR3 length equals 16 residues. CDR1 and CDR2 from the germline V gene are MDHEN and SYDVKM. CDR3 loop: CASSQPWDPPYNEQFF. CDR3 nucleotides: TGTGCCAGCAGCCAACCTTGGGACCCTCCCTACAATGAGCAGTTCTTC.

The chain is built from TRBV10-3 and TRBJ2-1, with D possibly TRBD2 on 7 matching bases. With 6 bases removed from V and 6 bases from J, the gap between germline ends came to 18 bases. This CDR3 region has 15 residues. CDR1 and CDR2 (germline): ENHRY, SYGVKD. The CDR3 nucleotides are TGTGCCATCAGCGGGGGGCTAGATGGTGGCAATGAGCAGTTCTTC. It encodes CAISGGLDGGNEQFF.

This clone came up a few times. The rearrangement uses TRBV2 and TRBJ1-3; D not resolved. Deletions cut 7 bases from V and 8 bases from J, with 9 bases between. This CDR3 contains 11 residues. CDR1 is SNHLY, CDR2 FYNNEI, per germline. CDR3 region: CASNFMDTIYF. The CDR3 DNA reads TGTGCCAGCAATTTTATGGACACCATATATTTT.